The rows below give T cell receptor beta chains drawn from one sample of a study of cytomegalovirus exposure and HLA in healthy donors. Measured with immunoSEQ multiplex PCR; TCRdb has only the in-frame clones, and not every one. The repertoire includes 150,000 to 200,000 clones, roughly 85% of them detected once, and roughly 1.5% sits in the top ten. Sequenced sample: PBMCs. The receptor set was obtained from a male donor in good health and CMV-seronegative. The CDR3 runs from the conserved cysteine through the conserved F or W. The D gene is left open where the match is weak. Clone size is given for some rows only: seen once, a few or many times, or a class if the clone is expanded.

J: TRBJ2-7; D: TRBD1; V: TRBV19; size: -; CDR3: CASSTRTGDEQYF; DNA: TGTGCCAGTAGTACCAGGACAGGGGACGAGCAGTACTTC
J: TRBJ2-7; D: -; V: TRBV5-4; size: -; CDR3: CASSSDTSYEQYF; DNA: TGTGCCAGCAGCTCGGACACTTCCTACGAGCAGTACTTC
J: TRBJ1-1; D: -; V: TRBV10-1; size: -; CDR3: CASSGGGETFF; DNA: TGCGCCAGCAGTGGCGGGGGGGAAACTTTCTTT
J: TRBJ1-1; D: -; V: TRBV5-1; size: -; CDR3: CASSLGRGPRNTEAFF; DNA: TGCGCCAGCAGCCTGGGCAGGGGCCCACGGAACACTGAAGCTTTCTTT
J: TRBJ1-2; D: -; V: TRBV6-6; size: -; CDR3: CASSPYTGYYGYTF; DNA: TGTGCCAGCAGTCCCTATACAGGGTACTATGGCTACACCTTC
J: TRBJ2-7; D: TRBD1; V: TRBV19; size: -; CDR3: CASSITQGAYYEQYF; DNA: TGTGCCAGTAGTATCACCCAGGGGGCCTACTACGAGCAGTACTTC
J: TRBJ2-7; D: -; V: TRBV7-7; size: -; CDR3: CASSPEGVGEQYF; DNA: TGTGCCAGCAGCCCTGAGGGGGTCGGCGAGCAGTACTTC
J: TRBJ1-1; D: TRBD1; V: TRBV11-2; size: few; CDR3: CASSLERQGEAFF; DNA: TGTGCCAGCAGCTTAGAGAGACAGGGAGAAGCTTTCTTT
J: TRBJ2-7; D: TRBD1; V: TRBV29-1; size: once; CDR3: CSVETGESSEQYF; DNA: TGCAGCGTTGAGACAGGGGAGTCGTCCGAGCAGTACTTC
J: TRBJ1-2; D: -; V: TRBV6-5; size: -; CDR3: CATKAGDGSFMRYTF; DNA: TGTGCCACCAAGGCAGGGGACGGATCTTTTATGAGGTACACCTTC
J: TRBJ2-7; D: TRBD2; V: TRBV4-3; size: -; CDR3: CASSQDKVGGTYEQYF; DNA: TGCGCCAGCAGCCAAGATAAGGTGGGAGGGACCTACGAGCAGTACTTC
J: TRBJ2-7; D: TRBD2; V: TRBV27; size: -; CDR3: CASGPGTSGLFYEQYF; DNA: TGTGCCAGCGGGCCCGGGACTAGTGGGTTGTTCTACGAGCAGTACTTC
J: TRBJ1-5; D: -; V: TRBV9; size: -; CDR3: CASSTQGSSKEPQHF; DNA: TGTGCCAGCAGCACCCAGGGTTCTAGTAAGGAGCCCCAGCATTTT
J: TRBJ2-7; D: TRBD1; V: TRBV18; size: -; CDR3: CASSPPIGGQGAEQYF; DNA: TGTGCCAGCTCACCACCGATCGGGGGACAGGGCGCCGAGCAGTACTTC
J: TRBJ2-3; D: TRBD2; V: TRBV5-4; size: -; CDR3: CASTPGGVSGLYGDTQYF; DNA: TGTGCCAGCACTCCGGGCGGGGTTAGCGGGCTTTACGGAGATACGCAGTATTTT
J: TRBJ2-3; D: TRBD2; V: TRBV11-2; size: -; CDR3: CASSLGGGGFTDTQYF; DNA: TGTGCCAGCAGCTTAGGTGGCGGGGGGTTCACAGATACGCAGTATTTT
J: TRBJ2-7; D: -; V: TRBV7-2; size: -; CDR3: CASSQGQYEQYF; DNA: TGTGCCAGCAGCCAAGGACAGTACGAGCAGTACTTC
J: TRBJ1-3; D: TRBD1; V: TRBV5-1; size: -; CDR3: CASSPGQASGNTIYF; DNA: TGCGCCAGCAGCCCGGGACAGGCCTCTGGAAACACCATATATTTT
J: TRBJ1-2; D: -; V: TRBV28; size: -; CDR3: CASSLPMGGYGYTF; DNA: TGTGCCAGCAGTCTACCGATGGGGGGATATGGCTACACCTTC
J: TRBJ2-2; D: TRBD2; V: TRBV5-4; size: -; CDR3: CASSLGGLAGRSGELFF; DNA: TGTGCCAGCAGCTTGGGAGGACTAGCGGGCCGGTCCGGGGAGCTGTTTTTT
J: TRBJ1-3; D: -; V: TRBV5-1; size: -; CDR3: CASSLAAGSSGNTIYF; DNA: TGCGCCAGCAGCTTGGCGGCGGGTAGCTCTGGAAACACCATATATTTT
J: TRBJ2-1; D: -; V: TRBV5-4; size: -; CDR3: CASSLDPGSGKINEQFF; DNA: TGTGCCAGCAGCCTGGATCCGGGTAGCGGCAAAATCAATGAGCAGTTCTTC
J: TRBJ2-2; D: -; V: TRBV6-4; size: -; CDR3: CASSDSKEYPPNTGELFF; DNA: TGTGCCAGCAGTGACTCGAAGGAGTACCCCCCTAACACCGGGGAGCTGTTTTTT
J: TRBJ1-6; D: -; V: TRBV5-4; size: -; CDR3: CASSLDRSPENF; DNA: TGTGCCAGCAGCTTGGATCGGTCACCCGAGAACTTT
J: TRBJ2-7; D: -; V: TRBV5-1; size: -; CDR3: CASSQGHKTYEQYF; DNA: TGCGCCAGCAGCCAGGGACACAAGACCTACGAGCAGTACTTC
J: TRBJ1-1; D: -; V: TRBV27; size: -; CDR3: CASSFGRGGTEAFF; DNA: TGTGCCAGCAGTTTTGGCAGGGGTGGCACTGAAGCTTTCTTT